Sequencing of this T cell receptor (beta chain) was carried out in a study of T cells in Graves' hyperthyroidism and ophthalmopathy. Amplification of TCR beta CDR3 regions was performed using RNA transcripts as template. With the HTBI primer set, the TCR CDR3 went through a first round of RT-PCR. In TCRdb, the multiplex PCR reads were re-called with MiXCR into one record per CDR3 protein. Altogether under 550,000 distinct CDR3 sequences are present, about 20% being singletons, with the ten largest covering over 45%. Germline CDR1 is MNHEY and CDR2 is SVGEGT. The CDR3 extends over 15 amino acids. V lost 8 bases, J lost 0 bases, and 14 bases lay in between. Uncontrolled infection, other autoimmune disease, pregnancy and lactation each barred patients from inclusion.

The rearrangement joins TRBV6-2 or TRBV6-3 to TRBJ2-1, with D perhaps TRBD2 (5 bases). What was sequenced was blood. This clonotype was obtained from a man in his forties with Graves' ophthalmopathy. The CDR3 region is CASPGGLSSYNEQFF. The CDR3 DNA sequence: TGTGCCAGCCCAGGAGGACTTAGCTCCTACAATGAGCAGTTCTTC.